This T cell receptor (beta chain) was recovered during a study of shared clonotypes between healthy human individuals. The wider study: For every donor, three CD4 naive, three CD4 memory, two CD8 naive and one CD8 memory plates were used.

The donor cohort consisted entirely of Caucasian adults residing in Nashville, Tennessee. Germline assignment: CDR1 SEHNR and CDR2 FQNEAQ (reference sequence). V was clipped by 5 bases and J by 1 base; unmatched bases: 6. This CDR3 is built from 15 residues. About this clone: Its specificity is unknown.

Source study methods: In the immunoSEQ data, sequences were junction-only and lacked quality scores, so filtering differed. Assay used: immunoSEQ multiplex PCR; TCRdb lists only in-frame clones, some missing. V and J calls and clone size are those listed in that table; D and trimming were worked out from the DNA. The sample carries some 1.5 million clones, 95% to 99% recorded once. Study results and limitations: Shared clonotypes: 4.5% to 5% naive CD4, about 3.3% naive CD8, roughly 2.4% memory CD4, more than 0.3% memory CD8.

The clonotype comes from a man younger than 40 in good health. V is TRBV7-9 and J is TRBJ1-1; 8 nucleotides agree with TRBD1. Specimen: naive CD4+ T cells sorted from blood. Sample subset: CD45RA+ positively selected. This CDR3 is CASSAGDRRNTEAFF. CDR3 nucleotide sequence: TGTGCCAGCAGCGCGGGGGACAGGCGGAACACTGAAGCTTTCTTT.